Shown below are 18 T cell receptor beta chains from a single sample sequenced in a study of immune reconstitution after stem cell transplant in scleroderma. Each CDR3 protein is one row after TCRdb ran MiXCR on the RT-PCR reads. The sample holds more than 3,000 distinct CDR3 sequences, under 10% seen once. Sampling was carried out before or after autologous hematopoietic stem cell transplantation (not recorded which). The origin of the receptors is a female donor with systemic sclerosis.

This clonotype was detected a few times. The genes are TRBV20-1 and TRBJ2-3, with 14 bases aligning to TRBD2. J gave up 3 bases and V 5 bases, and 4 bases lay outside the gene matches. This CDR3 comprises 15 residues. Germline V gene sequence: CDR1 DFQATT, CDR2 SNEGSKA (reference sequence). The CDR3 loop reads CSAPRLAGGTDTQYF. The CDR3 nucleotides read TGCAGTGCTCCCCGACTAGCGGGGGGGACAGATACGCAGTATTTT.

In its sample, this clonotype is large. The gene calls are TRBV20-1 and TRBJ2-7; D perhaps matches TRBD1 (6 bases). There are 16 residues in the CDR3. V dropped 1 base and J dropped 4 bases, with 20 bases sitting between them. The germline V gene encodes CDR1 DFQATT and CDR2 SNEGSKA (reference sequence). The CDR3 spells CSARAVRGQAAYEQYF. CDR3 DNA sequence: TGCAGTGCTAGAGCGGTCCGGGGACAAGCTGCATACGAGCAGTACTTC.

This clonotype is medium-sized (0.01 to 0.1%) by share. The V gene is TRBV7-6, the J gene TRBJ2-5; 8 bases line up with TRBD1. Germline CDR1 SGHVS, CDR2 FNYEAQ. This CDR3 is built from 15 residues. Trimming took 5 bases from V and 5 from J; bases not matched to a gene: 10. DNA of the CDR3: TGTGCCAGCAGCCTAAGGACAGGGCTAATGGAGACCCAGTACTTC. It yields the protein CASSLRTGLMETQYF. Full variable domain (missing parts from reference TRBV7-6 and TRBJ2-5): GAGVSQSPRYKVTKRGQDVALRCDPISGHVSLYWYRQALGQGPEFLTYFNYEAQQDKSGLPNDRFSAERPEGSISTLTIQRTEQRDSAMYRCASSLRTGLMETQYFGPGTRLLVL.

This chain connects TRBV10-3 to TRBJ2-3; 14 positions match TRBD2. The trim removed 8 bases at V and 8 bases at J, leaving 12 bases unmatched. The CDR3 runs to 16 residues. The germline V gene encodes CDR1 ENHRY and CDR2 SYGVKD. The DNA of the CDR3 is TGTGCCATCCGCGAGAGGGGGACTAGCGGGGGTGCTACGCAGTATTTT. This translates into CAIRERGTSGGATQYF.

This clonotype was counted a few times. This CDR3 reads CASSQVLRTDSNYGYTF. In nucleotides, the CDR3 is TGTGCCAGCAGCCAAGTGCTCAGGACAGACAGTAACTATGGCTACACCTTC. V usage is TRBV14 and J usage is TRBJ1-2; tentative D call: TRBD1 (6 bases). CDR1 is SGHDN, CDR2 FVKESK, per germline. The length of the CDR3 is 17 residues. Deletions cut 1 base from V and 1 base from J, with 16 bases between.

This clonotype was seen a few times. This chain joins TRBV6-5 and TRBJ2-1; 9 nucleotides align to TRBD2. Trimming cost V 2 bases and J 8 bases; bases outside gene matches: 7. Looked up from germline, CDR1 is MNHEY and CDR2 is SVGAGI. This CDR3 is built from 15 residues. CDR3 residues: CASSYAGSGRYEQFF. The CDR3 bases are TGTGCCAGCAGTTACGCTGGTAGCGGGAGATATGAGCAGTTCTTC.

This clonotype is judged medium-sized. The CDR3 nucleotides are TGTGCCACCAAGGGTACGAGGGGTCCTAATGAAAAACTGTTTTTT. Amino acid sequence: CATKGTRGPNEKLFF. The chain is built from TRBV10-3 and TRBJ1-4; D possibly corresponds to TRBD1 (5 bases). V lost 10 bases to trimming and J lost 3 bases, with 18 bases between them. The CDR3 length is 15 residues. Germline V gene lookup returns CDR1 ENHRY and CDR2 SYGVKD.

Judged by abundance, this clonotype is medium-sized. This chain uses TRBV20-1 with TRBJ1-2; unclear D gene. The CDR3 sequence is 16 residues long. V lost 0 bases and J 4 bases, leaving 18 bases between the germline ends. Germline values: CDR1 DFQATT, CDR2 SNEGSKA (reference sequence). The CDR3 DNA reads as TGCAGTGCTAGAGATCTCTGGGAGGGTTGGGGCTATGGCTACACCTTC. Protein product: CSARDLWEGWGYGYTF.

This clonotype has just a few counts. J is TRBJ2-3 and V is TRBV5-1, with D possibly called TRBD1 or TRBD2 (5 bases each). The CDR3 length is 15 residues. V was pared by 0 bases and J by 5 bases, with 13 bases between. Germline values: CDR1 SGHRS, CDR2 YFSETQ. This CDR3 reads CASSLVEGMVDTQYF. CDR3 DNA sequence: TGCGCCAGCAGCTTGGTTGAGGGGATGGTAGATACGCAGTATTTT.

This clonotype is termed medium-sized (0.01 to 0.1%). The chain employs TRBV2 and TRBJ2-1, with D perhaps being TRBD1 or TRBD2 (6 bases each). CDR1 and CDR2 from the germline V gene are SNHLY and FYNNEI. The CDR3 length is 13 residues. V gave up 2 bases and J gave up 10 bases, with 12 bases separating them. CDR3 region: CASSELGGREQFF. CDR3 nucleotide sequence: TGTGCCAGCAGTGAACTGGGGGGCAGGGAGCAGTTCTTC.

Within the sample, this clonotype is large. Compared with germline, one end of the junction differs, possibly owing to a read error. The chain uses TRBV9 and TRBJ1-2, with D possibly being TRBD1 (6 bases). CDR1 and CDR2 (germline): SGDLS, YYNGEE. CDR3 size: 14 residues. CDR3 sequence (DNA): TGTGCCAGCAGCGTAGACTTTAGTGGACAGACCTCTGCCTTC. It translates to CASSVDFSGQTSAF.

In its sample, this clonotype is medium-sized. V is TRBV2 and J is TRBJ1-6, with D perhaps matching TRBD1 (5 bases). Germline V gene data show CDR1 as SNHLY and CDR2 as FYNNEI. V lost 5 bases and J lost 0, with 14 bases in between. The CDR3 contains 17 residues. CDR3 residues: CASSKDTLSSYNSPLHF. For the CDR3, the DNA is TGTGCCAGCAGTAAGGACACATTAAGCTCCTATAATTCACCCCTCCACTTT.

By share, this clonotype counts as medium-sized (0.01 to 0.1%). The chain is built from TRBV2 and TRBJ2-1, with D possibly called TRBD1 or TRBD2 (6 bases each). The CDR3 extends over 15 amino acids. The V end lost 4 bases, the J end lost 0 bases, and 10 bases lay between the germline ends. Germline V gene sequence: CDR1 SNHLY, CDR2 FYNNEI. The CDR3 sequence: CASSGGASSYNEQFF. The CDR3 bases are TGTGCCAGCAGTGGGGGGGCCAGCTCCTACAATGAGCAGTTCTTC.

Regarding this clonotype: The junction departs from the called germline gene at one end, perhaps through a read error. V gene TRBV20-1 combines with J gene TRBJ2-7, with 9 bases lining up with TRBD2. Germline CDR1 reads DFQATT; CDR2 reads SNEGSKA (reference sequence). The length of the CDR3 is 14 residues. CDR3 amino acids: CSARGGRGSYEQNF. CDR3 nucleotides: TGCAGTGCTAGAGGCGGGAGGGGCTCCTACGAGCAGAACTTC.

The V and J genes are TRBV30 and TRBJ2-3; 10 positions agree with TRBD2. Germline values: CDR1 GTSNPN, CDR2 SVGIG (reference sequence). This CDR3 is built from 16 residues. V dropped 0 bases and J dropped 6; count of bases not matched to a gene: 9. The CDR3 spells CAWSVGSGGARDTQYF. In nucleotides, the CDR3 is TGTGCCTGGAGTGTAGGAAGCGGGGGGGCCAGGGATACGCAGTATTTT.

A few counts support this clonotype. The CDR3 reads CSGGGVYGYTF. CDR3 DNA: TGCAGCGGGGGCGGGGTCTATGGCTACACCTTC. The J gene is TRBJ1-2, the V gene TRBV20-1, with D tentatively TRBD1 (6 bases). CDR3 size: 11 residues. Germline V CDR1 and CDR2: DFQATT, SNEGSKA (reference sequence).

This clonotype is large in the sample. This sequence joins TRBV6-1 and TRBJ1-1; no definite D call. Trimming shortened V by 8 bases and J by 0 bases, and 10 bases separated the two germline ends. The CDR3 consists of 13 residues. The V gene's germline CDR1 is MNHNS and CDR2 SASEGT. Written as DNA, the CDR3 is TGTGCCAGCCTACACCGCATGAACACTGAAGCTTTCTTT. This gives the protein CASLHRMNTEAFF.

The chain links TRBV29-1 to TRBJ2-1, with D maybe TRBD1 (6 bases). This CDR3 region has 13 residues. The germline gives CDR1 SQVTM, CDR2 ANQGSEA. V was trimmed by 5 bases and J by 8 bases, leaving 16 bases between them. CDR3 bases: TGCAGCGTTCACGGCGGACAGTTTTATGAGCAGTTCTTC. It is translated as CSVHGGQFYEQFF.